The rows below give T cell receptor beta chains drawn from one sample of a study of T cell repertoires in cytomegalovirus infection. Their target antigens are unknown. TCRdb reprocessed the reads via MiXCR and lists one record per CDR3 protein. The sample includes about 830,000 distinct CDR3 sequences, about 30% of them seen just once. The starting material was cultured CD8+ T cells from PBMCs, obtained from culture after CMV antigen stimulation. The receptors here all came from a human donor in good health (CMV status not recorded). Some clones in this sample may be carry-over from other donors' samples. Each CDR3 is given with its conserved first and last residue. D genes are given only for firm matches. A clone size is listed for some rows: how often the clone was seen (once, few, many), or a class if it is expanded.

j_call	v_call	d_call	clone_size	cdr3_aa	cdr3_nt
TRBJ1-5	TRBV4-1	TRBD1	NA	CASSPKAGTGQQPQHF	TGCGCCAGCAGCCCCAAGGCCGGGACAGGACAACAGCCCCAGCATTTT
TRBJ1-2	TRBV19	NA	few	CASLGRAEANYGYTF	TGTGCCAGTTTAGGAAGGGCAGAAGCTAACTATGGCTACACCTTC
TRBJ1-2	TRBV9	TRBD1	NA	CASSVRDRVAF	TGTGCCAGCAGCGTCCGGGACAGGGTGGCCTTC
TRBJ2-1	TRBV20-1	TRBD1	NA	CSARDRQGGYNEQFF	TGCAGTGCTAGAGACCGACAGGGCGGTTACAATGAGCAGTTCTTC
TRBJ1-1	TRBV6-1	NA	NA	CASSEVSANTEAFF	TGTGCCAGCAGTGAAGTGTCAGCGAACACTGAAGCTTTCTTT
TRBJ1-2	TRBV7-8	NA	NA	CASSLKAGNHYGYTF	TGTGCCAGCAGCTTGAAAGCCGGGAATCACTATGGCTACACCTTC
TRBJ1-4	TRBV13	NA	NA	CASSLLEATNEKLFF	TGTGCCAGCAGCTTACTGGAAGCGACTAATGAAAAACTGTTTTTT
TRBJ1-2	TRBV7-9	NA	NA	CASSLASENYGYTF	TGTGCCAGCAGCTTAGCGTCAGAGAACTATGGCTACACCTTC
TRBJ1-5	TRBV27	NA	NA	CASARGFDFRQPQHF	TGTGCCAGCGCCAGGGGTTTTGATTTTCGTCAGCCCCAGCATTTT
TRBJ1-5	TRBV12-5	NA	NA	CASGFSGHQAGNQPQHF	TGTGCTAGTGGTTTCTCTGGGCATCAGGCTGGCAATCAGCCCCAGCATTTT
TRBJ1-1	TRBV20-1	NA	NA	CSARAGVSTANTEAFF	TGCAGTGCTAGAGCCGGCGTGAGTACAGCGAACACTGAAGCTTTCTTT
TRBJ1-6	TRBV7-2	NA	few	CASSLDLGQNSPLHF	TGTGCCAGCAGCTTAGATCTGGGGCAGAATTCACCCCTCCACTTT
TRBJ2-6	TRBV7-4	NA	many	CASSPGSNSGANVLTF	TGTGCCAGCAGTCCCGGGTCCAACTCTGGGGCCAACGTCCTGACTTTC
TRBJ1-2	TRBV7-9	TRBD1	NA	CASSLGIGQALYGYTF	TGTGCCAGCAGCTTAGGGATCGGACAGGCTCTATATGGCTACACCTTC
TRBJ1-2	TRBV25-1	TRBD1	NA	CASTPAGTGNYGYTF	TGTGCCAGCACGCCTGCGGGGACAGGCAACTATGGCTACACCTTC
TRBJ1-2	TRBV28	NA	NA	CASSLGPRNYGYTF	TGTGCCAGCAGTTTGGGTCCAAGGAACTATGGCTACACCTTC
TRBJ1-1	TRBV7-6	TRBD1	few	CASSGLPGQGIHTEAFF	TGTGCCAGCAGCGGATTACCGGGACAGGGAATTCACACTGAAGCTTTCTTT
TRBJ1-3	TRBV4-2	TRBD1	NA	CASSMGTGFRSGNTIYF	TGTGCCAGCAGCATGGGGACAGGGTTTCGCTCTGGAAACACCATATATTTT
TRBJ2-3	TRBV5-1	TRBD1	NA	CASSSGQASSTDTQYF	TGCGCCAGCAGCTCCGGACAGGCTTCAAGCACAGATACGCAGTATTTT
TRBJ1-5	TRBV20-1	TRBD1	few	CSARERTGEVLVNQPQHF	TGCAGTGCTAGAGAAAGAACAGGGGAAGTATTGGTCAATCAGCCCCAGCATTTT
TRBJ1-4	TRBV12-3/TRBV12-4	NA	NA	CATGTAGKLFF	TGTGCCACCGGGACCGCGGGGAAACTGTTTTTT
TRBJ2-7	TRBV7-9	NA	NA	CASSVLAYEQYF	TGTGCCAGCAGCGTCCTAGCTTACGAGCAGTACTTC
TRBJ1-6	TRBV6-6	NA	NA	CANISHPSSYNSPLHF	TGTGCCAACATCTCACACCCGAGCTCCTATAATTCACCCCTCCACTTT
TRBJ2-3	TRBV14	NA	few	CASSHFRTATDTQYF	TGTGCCAGCAGCCACTTCAGGACAGCCACAGATACGCAGTATTTT
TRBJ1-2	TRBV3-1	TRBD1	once	CASSQGWGQGDHSGYTF	TGTGCCAGCAGCCAAGGATGGGGACAGGGGGATCATAGTGGCTACACCTTC
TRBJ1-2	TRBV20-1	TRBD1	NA	CSARGQPDYGYTF	TGCAGTGCTAGGGGACAGCCGGACTATGGCTACACCTTC
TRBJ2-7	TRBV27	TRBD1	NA	CASSPSWGDRSSYEQYF	TGTGCCAGCAGTCCTTCCTGGGGGGACAGGAGCTCCTACGAGCAGTACTTC
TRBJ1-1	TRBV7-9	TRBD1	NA	CASSHRDRGRTEAFF	TGTGCCAGCAGCCACCGGGACAGGGGGCGAACTGAAGCTTTCTTT
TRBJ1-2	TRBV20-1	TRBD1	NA	CSARDRGRGYGYTF	TGCAGTGCTCGGGACAGGGGGCGCGGCTATGGCTACACCTTC
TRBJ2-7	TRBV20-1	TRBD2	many	CSAGGLAGRVLLYEQYF	TGCAGTGCTGGGGGACTAGCGGGGAGAGTTCTCCTATACGAGCAGTACTTC
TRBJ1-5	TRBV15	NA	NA	CATSRDRRGNQPQHF	TGTGCCACCAGCAGAGATAGAAGGGGTAATCAGCCCCAGCATTTT
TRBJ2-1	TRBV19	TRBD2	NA	CASSISGGVSYNEQFF	TGTGCCAGTAGTATAAGCGGGGGGGTCTCCTACAATGAGCAGTTCTTC
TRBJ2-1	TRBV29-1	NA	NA	CSAGRLSSYNEQFF	TGCAGCGCTGGACGGCTCAGCTCCTACAATGAGCAGTTCTTC
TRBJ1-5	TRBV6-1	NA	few	CASRMDSNQPQHF	TGTGCCAGCAGGATGGACAGCAATCAGCCCCAGCATTTT
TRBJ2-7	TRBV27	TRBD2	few	CASSISGGAYEQYF	TGTGCCAGCAGTATTAGCGGGGGAGCCTACGAGCAGTACTTC
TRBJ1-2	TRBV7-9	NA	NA	CASSFRRGVDYGYTF	TGTGCCAGCAGCTTTCGGCGGGGGGTTGACTATGGCTACACCTTC
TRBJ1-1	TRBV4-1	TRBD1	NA	CASSPLGSTGGYTEAFF	TGCGCCAGCAGCCCATTGGGGTCGACAGGGGGCTATACTGAAGCTTTCTTT
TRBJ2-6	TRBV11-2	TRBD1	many	CASTVLERMTGRLWANVLTF	TGTGCCAGCACCGTACTCGAGCGGATGACAGGGCGTCTCTGGGCCAACGTCCTGACTTTC
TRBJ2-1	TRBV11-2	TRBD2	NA	CANSLTAGGYSSYNEQFF	TGTGCCAACAGCTTGACGGCGGGGGGCTACAGCTCCTACAATGAGCAGTTCTTC
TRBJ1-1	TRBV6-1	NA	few	CASSHKRKPNTEAFF	TGTGCCAGCAGCCATAAAAGGAAGCCGAACACTGAAGCTTTCTTT
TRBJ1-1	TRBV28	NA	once	CASSFHRTNTEAFF	TGTGCCAGCAGTTTCCACAGGACGAACACTGAAGCTTTCTTT
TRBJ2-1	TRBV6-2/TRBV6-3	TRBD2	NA	CASSYALAGYNEQFF	TGTGCCAGCAGTTACGCACTAGCGGGTTACAATGAGCAGTTCTTC
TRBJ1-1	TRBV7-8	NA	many	CASSIAGDNTEAFF	TGTGCCAGCAGCATCGCCGGGGATAACACTGAAGCTTTCTTT
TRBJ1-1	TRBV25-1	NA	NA	CASSDLMKEAFF	TGTGCCAGCAGTGACCTCATGAAGGAAGCTTTCTTT
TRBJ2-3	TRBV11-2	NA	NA	CASSSSGHLTQYF	TGTGCCAGCAGCTCCTCGGGACATCTTACGCAGTATTTT
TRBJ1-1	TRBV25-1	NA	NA	CASSENSNTEAFF	TGTGCCAGCAGTGAAAACAGTAACACTGAAGCTTTCTTT
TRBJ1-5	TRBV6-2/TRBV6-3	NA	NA	CASSTPGISNQPQHF	TGTGCCAGCAGTACCCCCGGGATTAGCAATCAGCCCCAGCATTTT